This T cell receptor beta chain was sequenced in a study of blood T cells in healthy people across ages. Study-level findings and limits: The study regarded diversity estimates from one million T cells as underestimates. The long-lived group displayed more naive CD4+ cells, plus higher diversity, than the aged donors did.

As to this clonotype: Its cognate antigen is unknown.

It was with a sample-barcoded 5' primer and a J-beta primer mix that a second PCR of roughly 7 to 12 cycles was run. A template-switch adaptor with 12 random nucleotides tagged each cDNA molecule. TCRdb passed the 5' RACE reads through MiXCR, listing each CDR3 protein once. The sample records hundreds of thousands of distinct CDR3 sequences, roughly half being singletons. Trimming shortened V by 2 bases and J by 10 bases, and 9 bases separated the two germline ends. CDR1 and CDR2 from the germline V gene are SGHTA and FQGNSA. The CDR3 is made up of 13 amino acids. The chain carries TRBV7-2 and TRBJ1-6, with D possibly matching TRBD1 (6 bases). Sequencing was done on a sample of blood. The sequence came from an elderly woman in good health. CDR3 amino acids: CASSLQGRSPLHF. CDR3 sequence (DNA): TGTGCCAGCAGCTTACAGGGGAGGTCACCCCTCCACTTT.